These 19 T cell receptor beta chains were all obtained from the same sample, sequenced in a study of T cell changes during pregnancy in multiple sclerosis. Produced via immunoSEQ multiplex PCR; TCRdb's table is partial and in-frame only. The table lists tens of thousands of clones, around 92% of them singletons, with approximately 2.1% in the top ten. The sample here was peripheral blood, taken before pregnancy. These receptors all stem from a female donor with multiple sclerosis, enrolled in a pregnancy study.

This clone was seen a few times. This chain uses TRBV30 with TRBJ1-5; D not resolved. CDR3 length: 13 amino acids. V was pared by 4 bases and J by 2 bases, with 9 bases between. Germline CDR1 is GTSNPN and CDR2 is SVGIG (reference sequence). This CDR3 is CAWNGVGNQPQHF. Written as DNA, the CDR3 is TGTGCCTGGAATGGAGTGGGCAATCAGCCCCAGCATTTT.

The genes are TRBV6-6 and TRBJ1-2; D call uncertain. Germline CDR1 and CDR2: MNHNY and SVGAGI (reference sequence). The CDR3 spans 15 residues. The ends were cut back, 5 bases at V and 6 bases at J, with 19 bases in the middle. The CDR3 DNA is TGTGCCAGCAGTCCCTTCCCCCAGGCCGGCCATGGCTACACCTTC. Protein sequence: CASSPFPQAGHGYTF.

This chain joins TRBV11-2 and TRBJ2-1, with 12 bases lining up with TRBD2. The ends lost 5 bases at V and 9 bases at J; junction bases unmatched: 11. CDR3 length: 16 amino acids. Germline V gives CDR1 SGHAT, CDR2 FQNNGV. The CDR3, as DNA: TGTGCCAGCAGCGGTGGCCTAGCGGGAGGGCTCCTTGAGCAGTTCTTC. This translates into CASSGGLAGGLLEQFF.

This CDR3 reads CASSLVLYNEQFF. DNA for the CDR3: TGTGCCAGCAGCTTGGTTCTTTACAATGAGCAGTTCTTC. This rearrangement joins TRBV5-5 to TRBJ2-1; D gene uncertain. This CDR3 spans 13 amino acids. In germline, CDR1 is SGHKS, CDR2 YYEKEE (reference sequence). The germline V and J ends were trimmed by 0 bases and 4 bases, with 5 bases remaining between them.

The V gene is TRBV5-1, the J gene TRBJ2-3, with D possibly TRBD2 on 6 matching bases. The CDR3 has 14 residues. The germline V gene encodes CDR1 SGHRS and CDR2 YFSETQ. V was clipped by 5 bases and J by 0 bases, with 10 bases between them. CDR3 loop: CASREGLSTDTQYF. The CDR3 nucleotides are TGCGCCAGCAGGGAGGGACTGAGCACAGATACGCAGTATTTT.

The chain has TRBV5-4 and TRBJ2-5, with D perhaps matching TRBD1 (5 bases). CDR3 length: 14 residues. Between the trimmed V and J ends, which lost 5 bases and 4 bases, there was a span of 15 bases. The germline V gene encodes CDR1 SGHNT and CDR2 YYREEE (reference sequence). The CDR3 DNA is TGTGCCAGCAGTCCGACCATAGGGGTAGAGACCCAGTACTTC. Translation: CASSPTIGVETQYF.

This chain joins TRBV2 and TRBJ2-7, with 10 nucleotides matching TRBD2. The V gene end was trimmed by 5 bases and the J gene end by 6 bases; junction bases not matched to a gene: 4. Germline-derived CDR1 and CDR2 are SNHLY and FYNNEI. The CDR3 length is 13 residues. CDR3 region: CASSSGLAFEQYF. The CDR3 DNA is TGTGCCAGCAGTTCGGGACTAGCGTTCGAGCAGTACTTC.

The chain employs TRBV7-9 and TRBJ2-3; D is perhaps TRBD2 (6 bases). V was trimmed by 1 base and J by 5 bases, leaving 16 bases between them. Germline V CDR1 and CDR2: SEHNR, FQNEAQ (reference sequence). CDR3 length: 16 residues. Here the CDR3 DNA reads TGTGCCAGCAGCTTAGTTATCGGGACTCCAGGAGATACGCAGTATTTT. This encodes CASSLVIGTPGDTQYF.

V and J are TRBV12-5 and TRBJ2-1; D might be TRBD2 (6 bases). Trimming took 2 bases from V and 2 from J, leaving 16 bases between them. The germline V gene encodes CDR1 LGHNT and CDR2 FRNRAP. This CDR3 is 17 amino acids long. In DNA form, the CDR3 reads TGTGCTAGTGGTTTGTCCTCGGGGGTTGGCCCCTACAATGAGCAGTTCTTC. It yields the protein CASGLSSGVGPYNEQFF.

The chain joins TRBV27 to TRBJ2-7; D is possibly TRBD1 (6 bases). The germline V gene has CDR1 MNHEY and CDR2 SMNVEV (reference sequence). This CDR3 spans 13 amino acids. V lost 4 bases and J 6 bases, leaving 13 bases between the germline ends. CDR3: CASSYYRGGEQYF. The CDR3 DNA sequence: TGTGCCAGCAGTTACTATCGAGGGGGCGAGCAGTACTTC.

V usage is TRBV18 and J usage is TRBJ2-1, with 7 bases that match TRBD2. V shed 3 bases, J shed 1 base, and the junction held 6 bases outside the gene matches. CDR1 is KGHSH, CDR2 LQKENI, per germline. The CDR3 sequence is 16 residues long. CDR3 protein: CASSPLADTSYNEQFF. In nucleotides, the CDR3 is TGTGCCAGCTCACCCCTAGCGGACACTTCCTACAATGAGCAGTTCTTC.

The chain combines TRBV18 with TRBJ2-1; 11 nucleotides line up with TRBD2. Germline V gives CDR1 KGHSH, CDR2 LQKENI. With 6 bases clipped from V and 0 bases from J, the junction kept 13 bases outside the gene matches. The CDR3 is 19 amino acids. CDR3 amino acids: CASSPLAGGPPDSYNEQFF. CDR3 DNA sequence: TGTGCCAGCTCTCCCCTAGCGGGAGGCCCGCCCGACTCCTACAATGAGCAGTTCTTC.

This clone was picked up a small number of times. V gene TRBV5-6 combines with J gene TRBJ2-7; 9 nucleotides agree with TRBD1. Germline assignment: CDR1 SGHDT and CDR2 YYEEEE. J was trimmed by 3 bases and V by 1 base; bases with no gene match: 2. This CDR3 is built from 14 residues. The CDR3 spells CASSLLDRGYEQYF. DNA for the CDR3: TGTGCCAGCAGCTTGTTGGACAGGGGCTACGAGCAGTACTTC.

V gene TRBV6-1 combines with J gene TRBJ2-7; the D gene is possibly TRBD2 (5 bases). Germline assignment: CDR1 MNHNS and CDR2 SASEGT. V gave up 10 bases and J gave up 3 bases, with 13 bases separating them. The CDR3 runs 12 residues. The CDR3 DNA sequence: TGTGCCACCAAGGACTGGAACTACGAGCAGTACTTC. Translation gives CATKDWNYEQYF.

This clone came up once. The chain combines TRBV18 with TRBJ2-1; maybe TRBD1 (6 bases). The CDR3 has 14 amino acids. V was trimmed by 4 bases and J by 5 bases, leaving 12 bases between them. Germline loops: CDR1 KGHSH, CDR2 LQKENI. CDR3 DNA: TGTGCCAGCTCACTTCAACAGGGAAACAATGAGCAGTTCTTC. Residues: CASSLQQGNNEQFF.

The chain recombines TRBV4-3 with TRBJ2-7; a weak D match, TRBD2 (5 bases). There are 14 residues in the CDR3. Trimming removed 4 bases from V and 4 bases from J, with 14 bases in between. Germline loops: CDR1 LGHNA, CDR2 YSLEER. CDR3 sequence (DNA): TGCGCCAGCAGCCCCTACTTAGGGAGATACGAGCAGTACTTC. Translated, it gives CASSPYLGRYEQYF.

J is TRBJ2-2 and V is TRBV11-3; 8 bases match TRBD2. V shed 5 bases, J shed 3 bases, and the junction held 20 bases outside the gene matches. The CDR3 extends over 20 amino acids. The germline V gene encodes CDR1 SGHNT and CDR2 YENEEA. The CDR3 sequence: CASSPWGSGMPRADTGELFF. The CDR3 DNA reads TGTGCCAGCAGCCCCTGGGGTAGCGGGATGCCCCGGGCGGACACCGGGGAGCTGTTTTTT.

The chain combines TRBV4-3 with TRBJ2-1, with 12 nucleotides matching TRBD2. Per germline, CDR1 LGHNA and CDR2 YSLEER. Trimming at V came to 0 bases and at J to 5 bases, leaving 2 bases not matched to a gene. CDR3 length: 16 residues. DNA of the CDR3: TGCGCCAGCAGCCAAGATAGACTAGCGGGAGACAATGAGCAGTTCTTC. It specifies CASSQDRLAGDNEQFF.

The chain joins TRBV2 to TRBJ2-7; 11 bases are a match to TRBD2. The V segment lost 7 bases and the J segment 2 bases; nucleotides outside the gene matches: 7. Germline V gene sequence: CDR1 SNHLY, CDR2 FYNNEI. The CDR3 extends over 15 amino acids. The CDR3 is CASTARGLAAYEQYF. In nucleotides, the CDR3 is TGTGCCAGCACCGCGAGGGGACTAGCGGCCTACGAGCAGTACTTC.